This T cell receptor (beta chain) was recovered during a study of T cells in Graves' hyperthyroidism and ophthalmopathy (dated by TCRdb to between 2018 and 2021). As for the study more broadly: Peripheral blood was collected at initial diagnosis, before any treatment. Following sampling, methimazole starting at 30 mg daily was given to hyperthyroidism patients, and high-dose intravenous methylprednisolone was given to ophthalmopathy patients. The paper describes TCR Vbeta CDR3 sequencing of around 140 peripheral blood samples, made up of around 41 ophthalmopathy patients, more than 70 hyperthyroidism patients and around 17 progressor patients. An independent validation cohort of about 19 hyperthyroidism patients and 17 patients who later progressed to ophthalmopathy tested prospective prediction of ophthalmopathy. To identify TCR V-J signatures that set the groups apart, the researchers used a discovery cohort of more than 95 patients, made up of 40 to 45 with Graves' ophthalmopathy and some 60 with stable Graves' hyperthyroidism. The study also compared thyroid tissue and blood T-cell repertoires from roughly six Graves' hyperthyroidism patients. The roughly 99 discovery patients were divided at random into training and test sets in a 7:3 ratio. On the study overall, not on this receptor specifically: In cross-validation, a model built on a 13 V-J signature told ophthalmopathy apart from stable hyperthyroidism with 85% to 90% sensitivity and 81% to 82% specificity, and in testing the same model reached 80%/75%. Most expanded thyroid clonotypes (frequency above 0.001) were also found in blood, which suggests that blood repertoires may mirror thyroid immune responses. In validation, the model predicted progression to ophthalmopathy a median of 6.5 months before onset, with roughly 70% sensitivity and about 75% specificity. Sample size was not statistically predetermined, and blinding of investigators to group allocation was not performed.

Moderately to severely active disease, a Clinical Activity Score of at least 3, a NOSPECS grade of at least 4, and a duration under 3 months were present in ophthalmopathy patients. Exclusion was applied to patients with uncontrolled infections, other autoimmune diseases, pregnancy or lactation. Clinical symptoms, serum thyroxine and TRAb, thyroid ultrasound, and orbital computed tomography formed the basis for the diagnoses. Ficoll-Paque density gradient centrifugation was used to isolate PBMCs from approximately 10 ml of fresh peripheral blood. Total RNA was extracted using Trizol reagent, and RNA quality was assessed on an Agilent 2100 Bioanalyzer. TCR beta CDR3 regions were amplified from RNA transcripts. The first round of RT-PCR for the TCR CDR3 was performed with the HTBI primer set and the Qiagen OneStep RT-PCR kit. A second multiplex PCR round built the libraries, followed by size selection and purification. Sequencing of the libraries was done on an Illumina HiSeq2000 using paired-end 100 bp reads. As for the original processing: Raw data were processed with SOAPnuke, discarding reads with adapters, uncalled bases, mean Phred below 15, or no exact constant-primer or identifier match. High-quality paired reads were merged with COPE v1.2.5, and unique nucleotide sequences were defined as clonotypes. MiTCR v1.1 was used to align the clonotypes against IMGT TRBV, TRBD and TRBJ reference segments. The analysis was restricted to V-J combinations with a frequency above 0.0001, which together covered 98% to 99.2% of the repertoires. The TCS score was defined as F50 (clonal expansion) divided by E x V (chaos), with BLOSUM62-based TCRdist calculated between CDR3 peptides within each V-J. Welch's t-statistics and random forest reduced some 510 V-J features to some 14, which were used in a naive Bayes classifier (R e1071). TCRdb took the public reads, trimmed them with fastp at Q25, ran MiXCR for clone calling and kept in-frame beta chains. Under each unique CDR3 protein, matching rows form one entry showing the most common genes and DNA. In this record, the V and J calls reflect TCRdb's handling and not the investigators' own analysis. This sample has 530,000 or so distinct CDR3 sequences in its table, and under 20% of those were observed once. The ten top clones hold 17% of the sample.

In the case of this clonotype: This clone's antigen is unknown. Nothing much larger sits one base from this clone, and base qualities are not available.

This clonotype was obtained from a woman under 30 with Graves' ophthalmopathy. Specimen: blood.

The DNA is as follows: TGTGCCAGCGGCTTCGTTGGGACAACTAATGAAAAACTGTTTTTT. The resulting protein is CASGFVGTTNEKLFF. Here the chain combines TRBV2 and TRBJ1-4, with no confident D gene call. From the germline V gene, CDR1 is SNHLY and CDR2 is FYNNEI. The V end loses 8 bases and the J end loses 0 bases, and a stretch of 13 bases separates them. The CDR3 spans 15 residues, from the cysteine through the phenylalanine. Solely the CDR3 DNA is kept, with 45 bases framed from the first base.